Sequencing of this TCR beta chain was carried out in a study of control samples from healthy donors and cancer patients. The table came from immunoSEQ multiplex PCR; TCRdb's copy has only in-frame clones and leaves some out. This table holds approximately 120,000 clones, about nine tenths found once. The CDR3 totals 16 residues. Germline V gene data show CDR1 as MDHEN and CDR2 as SYDVKM. V was pared by 2 bases and J by 6 bases, with 17 bases between. The rearrangement uses TRBV28 and TRBJ1-3; no clear D. Specimen: blood. The origin of this receptor is a human donor in good health. The donor label of this sample is uncertain. CDR3 in amino acids: CASSLMAEQLENTIYF. CDR3 sequence (DNA): TGTGCCAGCAGTTTAATGGCAGAACAGCTGGAAAACACCATATATTTT.